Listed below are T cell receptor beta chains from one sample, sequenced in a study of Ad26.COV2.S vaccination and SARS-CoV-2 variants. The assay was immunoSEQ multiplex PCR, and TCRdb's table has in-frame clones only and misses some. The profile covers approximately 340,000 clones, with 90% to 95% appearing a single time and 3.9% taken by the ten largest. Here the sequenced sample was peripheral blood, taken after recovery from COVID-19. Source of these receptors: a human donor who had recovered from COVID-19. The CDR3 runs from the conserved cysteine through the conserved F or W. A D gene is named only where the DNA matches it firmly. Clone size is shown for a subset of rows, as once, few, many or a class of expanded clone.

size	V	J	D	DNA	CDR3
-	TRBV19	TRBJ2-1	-	TGTGCCAGTAGTACTCAGAAAACTCACAACTCTTACAATGAGCAGTTCTTC	CASSTQKTHNSYNEQFF
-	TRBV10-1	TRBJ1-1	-	TGCGCCAGCAGTGTTCGGGGGAACACTGAAGCTTTCTTT	CASSVRGNTEAFF
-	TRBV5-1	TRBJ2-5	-	TGCGCCAGCACCGTTCGGACTTTACAAGAGACCCAGTACTTC	CASTVRTLQETQYF
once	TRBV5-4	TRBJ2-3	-	TGTGCCAGCGGATACGACGGTCAAAGCACAGATACGCAGTATTTT	CASGYDGQSTDTQYF
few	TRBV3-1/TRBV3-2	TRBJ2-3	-	TGTGCCAGCAGCCAAGGAGTTGGGTCCGACACAGATACGCAGTATTTT	CASSQGVGSDTDTQYF
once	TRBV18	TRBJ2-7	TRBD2	TGTGCCAGCTCACCAATAAGAGGGACTAGCGGGGGGGCCTCCTACGAGCAGTACTTC	CASSPIRGTSGGASYEQYF
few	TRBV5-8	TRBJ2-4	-	TGTGCCAGCAGCACGACACAGGACGGTTGGGGTATAGCCAAAAACATTCAGTACTTC	CASSTTQDGWGIAKNIQYF
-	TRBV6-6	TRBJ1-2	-	TGTGCCAGCAGTTTGGACAGATCCTATGGCTACACCTTC	CASSLDRSYGYTF
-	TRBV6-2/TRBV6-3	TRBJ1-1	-	TGTGCCAGCAGTCACCCTCCGAACACTGAAGCTTTCTTT	CASSHPPNTEAFF
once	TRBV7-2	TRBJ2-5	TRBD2	TGTGCCAGCAGCCGGACTAGCGGGGGGGCCGCGGAGACCCAGTACTTC	CASSRTSGGAAETQYF
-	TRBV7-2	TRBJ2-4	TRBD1	TGTGCCAGCAGCTTATCGTGGGACAGGACGGGTCCGATTAAAAACATTCAGTACTTC	CASSLSWDRTGPIKNIQYF
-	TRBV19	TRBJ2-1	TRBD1	TGTGCCAGTAGTACCCGGACAGGGTCCCATGATAAGCAGTTCTTC	CASSTRTGSHDKQFF
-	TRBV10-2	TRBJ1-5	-	TGCGCCAGCAGTGAGTCTGGGGGAGGGAATCAGCCCCAGCATTTT	CASSESGGGNQPQHF
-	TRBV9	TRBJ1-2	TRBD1	TGTGCCAGCAGCGTAGGACAGGGAAACTATGGCTACACCTTC	CASSVGQGNYGYTF
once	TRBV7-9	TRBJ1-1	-	TGTGCCAGCAGGCCTCCCGGGCCGAACACTGAAGCTTTCTTT	CASRPPGPNTEAFF
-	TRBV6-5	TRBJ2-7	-	TGTGCCAGCAGGGTTGAAAGCTCCTACGAGCAGTACTTC	CASRVESSYEQYF
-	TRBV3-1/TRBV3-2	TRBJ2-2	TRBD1	TGTGCCAGCAGCCAAGATCCTGGGACAGGGGTCCTCTACACCGGGGAGCTGTTTTTT	CASSQDPGTGVLYTGELFF
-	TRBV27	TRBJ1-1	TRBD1	TGTGCCAGCAGTTTAACCCCGGACAGGCCCCCGACTTTCTTT	CASSLTPDRPPTFF
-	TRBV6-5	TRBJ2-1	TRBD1	TGTGCCAGCAAGGACAGGGGGCGTTACAATGAGCAGTTCTTC	CASKDRGRYNEQFF
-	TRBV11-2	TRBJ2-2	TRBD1	TGTGCCAGCAGCCCAGGACAGGGTGGCAACACCGGGGAGCTGTTTTTT	CASSPGQGGNTGELFF
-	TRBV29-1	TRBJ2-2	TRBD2	TGCAGCGTTGAAGATTTCGCTAGCGGGAACACCGGGGAGCTGTTTTTT	CSVEDFASGNTGELFF
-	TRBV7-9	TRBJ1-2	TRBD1	TGTGCCAGCAGTTCAACAGGGGGCGACTATGGCTACACCTTC	CASSSTGGDYGYTF
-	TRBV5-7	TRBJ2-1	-	TGTGCCAGCAGCTTGACCTCGCAGTTCTTC	CASSLTSQFF
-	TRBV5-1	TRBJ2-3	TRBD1	TGCGCCAGCAGCTCCTTTCAGGGGGCAAACGGAGATACGCAGTATTTT	CASSSFQGANGDTQYF
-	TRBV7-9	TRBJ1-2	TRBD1	TGTGCCAGCAGCCACGACAGGGCCCCTAGCTATGGCTACACCTTC	CASSHDRAPSYGYTF
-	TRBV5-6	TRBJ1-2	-	TGTGCCAGCAGCCGCGAGGGAGGCTATGGCTACACCTTC	CASSREGGYGYTF
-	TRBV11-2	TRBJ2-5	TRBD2	TGTGCCAGCAGCTTAGTGGCCAGCGGGGGAGGGGAGACCCAGTACTTC	CASSLVASGGGETQYF
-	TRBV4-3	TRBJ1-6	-	TGCGCCAGCAGCAGGGGAGAGGAATCACCCCTCCACTTT	CASSRGEESPLHF
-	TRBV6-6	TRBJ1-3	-	TGTGCCAGCAGTCCCGCCCCGCGCATGGGACCTGGAAACACCATATATTTT	CASSPAPRMGPGNTIYF
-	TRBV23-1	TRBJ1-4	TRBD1	TGCGCCAGCAAACATCCCGGGACAGGGGGACCAGGTACTAATGAAAAACTGTTTTTT	CASKHPGTGGPGTNEKLFF
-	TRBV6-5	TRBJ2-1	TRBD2	TGTGCCAGCAGTCCCGCTTTGGGGGGGTACAATGAGCAGTTCTTC	CASSPALGGYNEQFF
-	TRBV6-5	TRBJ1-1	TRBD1	TGTGCCAGCAGGTCTCAGGGGGGGGAAGCTTTCTTT	CASRSQGGEAFF
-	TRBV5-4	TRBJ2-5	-	TGTGCCAGCAGCTCCGCGGCCGAGGAGACCCAGTACTTC	CASSSAAEETQYF
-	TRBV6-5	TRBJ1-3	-	TGTGCCAGCAGTTACTCGGCACCTGACTCTGGAAACACCATATATTTT	CASSYSAPDSGNTIYF
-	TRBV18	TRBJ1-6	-	TGTGCCAGCTCACCGTCGTCGGGAGATTCACCCCTCCACTTT	CASSPSSGDSPLHF
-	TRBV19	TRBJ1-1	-	TGTGCCAGTAGTAGCGGACGAGAGGCTGAAGCTTTCTTT	CASSSGREAEAFF
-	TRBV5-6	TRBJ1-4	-	TGTGCCAGCAGCTTGGGCACAACTAATGAAAAACTGTTTTTT	CASSLGTTNEKLFF
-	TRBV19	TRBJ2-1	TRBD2	TGTGCCAGTAGTGAAGCGGGGGGGCCTGATGAGCAGTTCTTC	CASSEAGGPDEQFF
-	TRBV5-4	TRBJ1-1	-	TGTGCCAGCACTTCCCAAAAGACGGCCGGAGAAGCTTTCTTT	CASTSQKTAGEAFF
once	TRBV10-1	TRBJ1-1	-	TGCGCCAGCAGCGATCGGGGGCCTAACACTGAAGCTTTCTTT	CASSDRGPNTEAFF
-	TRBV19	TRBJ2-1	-	TGTGCCTCAATATTCATCGCGGAGGGGCATGAGCAGTTCTTC	CASIFIAEGHEQFF
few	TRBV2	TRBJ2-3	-	TGTGCCAGCAGAGCCGGGACTGGGTCCACAGATACGCAGTATTTT	CASRAGTGSTDTQYF
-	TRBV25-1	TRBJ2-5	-	TGTGCCAGCAGTGTGGTGGGGTTAGAGACCCAGTACTTC	CASSVVGLETQYF
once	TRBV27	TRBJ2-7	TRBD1	TGTGCCAGCAGTACGCTCCGGACAGGGAGAAACGAGCAGTACTTC	CASSTLRTGRNEQYF
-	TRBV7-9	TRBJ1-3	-	TGTGCCAGCAGCCCCCTCCCTGGAAACACCATATATTTT	CASSPLPGNTIYF
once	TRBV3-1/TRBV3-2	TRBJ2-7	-	TGTGCCAGCAGCCAACGGGACAAACCTCCTGGCGAGCAGTACTTC	CASSQRDKPPGEQYF
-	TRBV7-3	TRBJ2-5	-	TGTGCCAGCAGCCCCGGGGCAGGTCAAGAGACCCAGTACTTC	CASSPGAGQETQYF
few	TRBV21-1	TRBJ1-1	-	TGTGCCAGCAGCACTAGGGACAGGGGGCACGATGAAGCTTTCTTT	CASSTRDRGHDEAFF
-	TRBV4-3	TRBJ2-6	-	TGCGCCAGCAGCCGGACCCTAGCTGGGGCCAACGTCCTGACTTTC	CASSRTLAGANVLTF
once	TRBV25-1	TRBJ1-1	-	TGTGCCAGCAGAGAACCGGGCCGCTGGGGCACTGAAGCTTTCTTT	CASREPGRWGTEAFF
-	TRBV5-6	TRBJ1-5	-	TGTGCCAGCAGCTGGACCGCCGGGGGGCGAAATCAGCCCCAGCATTTT	CASSWTAGGRNQPQHF
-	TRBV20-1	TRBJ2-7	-	TGCAGTGCCCCCTTGGCACAGCAGTACTTC	CSAPLAQQYF
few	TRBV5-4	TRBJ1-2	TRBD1	TGTGCCAGCAGTGGACAGGGGCGAACTAACTATGGCTACACCTTC	CASSGQGRTNYGYTF
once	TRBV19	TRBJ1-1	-	TGTGCCAGCTTAGAGGACAGGAACACTGAAGCTTTCTTT	CASLEDRNTEAFF
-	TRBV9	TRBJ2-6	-	TGTGCCAGCTGCGCAGGTTTAGGCTCTGGGGCCAACGTCCTGACTTTC	CASCAGLGSGANVLTF